The 22 T cell receptor beta chains given below trace back to one sample, sequenced in a study of T-cell memory formation after mild COVID-19. TCRdb reprocessed the 5' RACE reads via MiXCR and lists one record per CDR3 protein. The table lists about 100,000 distinct CDR3 sequences, roughly 10% of them singletons, with about 40% in the top ten. Sample: PBMCs or a T cell subset sorted from them (not recorded which). The receptors were sampled from a young man who had mild COVID-19 (a few samples of this study predate the infection). Cell type and time point are not known.

V is TRBV11-2 and J is TRBJ1-5; tentatively, D is TRBD1 (5 bases). Germline V gene lookup returns CDR1 SGHAT and CDR2 FQNNGV. The CDR3 runs to 14 residues. Between the trimmed V and J ends, which lost 4 bases and 7 bases, there was a span of 14 bases. The CDR3 coding sequence is TGTGCCAGCAGCTCAAGTCAGGGAAGCCAGCCCCAGCATTTT. Translation: CASSSSQGSQPQHF.

The chain recombines TRBV18 with TRBJ2-1, with a tentative D call TRBD2 (6 bases). V lost 3 bases and J lost 9, with 18 bases in between. CDR3 length equals 15 residues. The germline CDR1 and CDR2 sequences are KGHSH and LQKENI. This CDR3 is CASSPRSEGGGEQFF. For the CDR3, the DNA is TGTGCCAGCTCACCTCGTTCGGAGGGAGGTGGTGAGCAGTTCTTC.

The rearrangement links TRBV6-5 to TRBJ2-2, with 11 bases lining up with TRBD1. V lost 6 bases, J lost 7 bases, and 10 bases stayed unmatched. The CDR3 spans 16 residues. Looked up from germline, CDR1 is MNHEY and CDR2 is SVGAGI. CDR3 in amino acids: CASSPPGTGGSGELFF. In DNA form, the CDR3 reads TGTGCCAGCAGCCCCCCCGGGACAGGGGGAAGCGGGGAGCTGTTTTTT.

The rearrangement links TRBV24-1 to TRBJ2-2; TRBD1 aligns across 8 bases. Germline V gene sequence: CDR1 KGHDR, CDR2 SFDVKD. Unmatched junction bases numbered 4, after V lost 2 bases and J lost 6 bases. The CDR3 runs 15 residues. The CDR3 loop is CATSDSQGAAGELFF. CDR3 nucleotide sequence: TGTGCCACCAGTGATTCGCAGGGGGCGGCCGGGGAGCTGTTTTTT.

This clonotype has a handful of counts. The rearrangement links TRBV29-1 to TRBJ2-6; no clear D gene. CDR1 and CDR2 (germline): SQVTM, ANQGSEA. Trimming took off 6 bases at V and 0 bases at J, with 6 bases between the two ends. The CDR3 contains 13 residues. DNA for the CDR3: TGCAGCGTGGCTCTCTCTGGGGCCAACGTCCTGACTTTC. This sequence encodes CSVALSGANVLTF.

The chain is built from TRBV13 and TRBJ1-5; perhaps TRBD1 as D (6 bases). This CDR3 is built from 15 residues. V was pared by 5 bases and J by 6 bases, with 17 bases between. Germline V gene data show CDR1 as PRHDT and CDR2 as FYEKMQ (reference sequence). CDR3: CASSQRGVAGQPQHF. The CDR3 nucleotides are TGTGCCAGCAGCCAGAGGGGGGTGGCCGGTCAGCCCCAGCATTTT.

The V call is TRBV9, the J call TRBJ2-5; D uncertain. Deletions cut 0 bases from V and 1 base from J, with 13 bases between. The CDR3 extends over 16 amino acids. Looked up from germline, CDR1 is SGDLS and CDR2 is YYNGEE. CDR3 protein: CASSVASWSSQETQYF. CDR3 nucleotides: TGTGCCAGCAGCGTAGCCTCCTGGAGTAGCCAAGAGACCCAGTACTTC.

The sample holds many counts of this clonotype. This chain links TRBV7-6 with TRBJ2-1, with 12 bases identical to TRBD2. V trimming: 2 bases; J trimming: 8 bases; junction bases outside the gene matches: 4. The CDR3 runs to 15 residues. Germline-derived CDR1 and CDR2 are SGHVS and FNYEAQ. The CDR3 sequence: CASSLLAGGRDEQFF. The CDR3 bases are TGTGCCAGCAGCTTACTAGCGGGGGGGCGGGATGAGCAGTTCTTC. The full variable domain, its missing parts supplied by reference TRBV7-6 and TRBJ2-1, is GAGVSQSPRYKVTKRGQDVALRCDPISGHVSLYWYRQALGQGPEFLTYFNYEAQQDKSGLPNDRFSAERPEGSISTLTIQRTEQRDSAMYRCASSLLAGGRDEQFFGPGTRLTVL.

The table lists this clonotype with a few counts. This chain joins TRBV7-2 and TRBJ2-6; TRBD1 aligns across 7 bases. Trimming removed 0 bases from V and 0 bases from J; junction bases left unmatched: 5. Germline values: CDR1 SGHTA, CDR2 FQGNSA. CDR3 size: 18 residues. Here the CDR3 DNA reads TGTGCCAGCAGCTTAGCGATTTACAGGGGCTCTGGGGCCAACGTCCTGACTTTC. Protein sequence: CASSLAIYRGSGANVLTF.

This clonotype occurred a few times. The chain carries TRBV29-1 and TRBJ2-7, with TRBD1 matching 11 bases. Per germline, CDR1 SQVTM and CDR2 ANQGSEA. Trimming cost V 7 bases and J 4 bases; bases outside gene matches: 12. This CDR3 has 15 residues. The CDR3 DNA sequence: TGCAGCGCTGCCCCGGGACAGGGGGATTTTTACGAGCAGTACTTC. This translates into CSAAPGQGDFYEQYF.

The chain has TRBV12-3 or TRBV12-4 and TRBJ1-2, with D unresolved. Trimming stripped 2 bases from V and 5 bases from J, with 9 bases between. This CDR3 is 13 amino acids long. CDR3 in amino acids: CASSLSAAYGYTF. CDR3 sequence (DNA): TGTGCCAGCAGTTTATCCGCAGCTTATGGCTACACCTTC.

The chain has TRBV6-5 and TRBJ1-5; D is unresolved. V lost 2 bases to trimming and J lost 5 bases, with 10 bases between them. The germline CDR1 and CDR2 sequences are MNHEY and SVGAGI. The length of the CDR3 is 14 residues. The CDR3 DNA reads as TGTGCCAGCAGTTACACCCCATTGTATCAGCCCCAGCATTTT. Its translation: CASSYTPLYQPQHF.

This clonotype turned up a few times. This chain connects TRBV5-5 to TRBJ2-5, with 8 positions matching TRBD1. The trim removed 0 bases at V and 3 bases at J, leaving 1 base unmatched. The CDR3 is made up of 14 amino acids. CDR1 and CDR2 from the germline V gene are SGHKS and YYEKEE (reference sequence). The CDR3 spells CASSLGQGKETQYF. DNA of the CDR3: TGTGCCAGCAGCTTGGGACAGGGGAAAGAGACCCAGTACTTC.

V usage is TRBV12-3 or TRBV12-4 and J usage is TRBJ2-3, with TRBD2 identical over 10 bases. This CDR3 has 15 amino acids. With V trimmed by 8 bases and J by 5 bases, 10 bases remained unmatched. CDR3 DNA sequence: TGTGCCAGCCAGAGCGGGGGGGCTTTCGGAGATACGCAGTATTTT. This gives the protein CASQSGGAFGDTQYF.

CDR3 sequence: CASRTSRNIQYF. In nucleotides, the CDR3 is TGTGCCAGCAGGACTAGCCGAAACATTCAGTACTTC. The chain is built from TRBV6-2 or TRBV6-3 and TRBJ2-4; 7 bases line up with TRBD2. The germline V gene has CDR1 MNHEY and CDR2 SVGEGT. CDR3 length: 12 residues. V was clipped by 6 bases and J by 6 bases; unmatched bases: 2.

The chain has TRBV4-1 and TRBJ2-7; maybe TRBD2 (5 bases). CDR3 size: 14 residues. V lost 0 bases and J 5 bases, leaving 11 bases between the germline ends. CDR1 is MGHRA and CDR2 is YSYEKL in the germline V gene. CDR3 in amino acids: CASSQESSWDEQYF. The CDR3 region has the DNA TGCGCCAGCAGCCAAGAATCTAGCTGGGACGAGCAGTACTTC.

The V call is TRBV20-1, the J call TRBJ2-7; no reliable D call. CDR1 and CDR2 from the germline V gene are DFQATT and SNEGSKA (reference sequence). This CDR3 is built from 11 residues. V was trimmed by 0 bases and J by 6 bases, leaving 6 bases between them. The CDR3 coding sequence is TGCAGTGCTAGAGATCTGCCCGAGCAGTACTTC. Its translation: CSARDLPEQYF.

This clonotype showed up just a few times. The chain couples TRBV4-1 to TRBJ1-1; D call uncertain. The CDR3 totals 16 residues. With 6 bases removed from V and 1 base from J, the gap between germline ends came to 18 bases. Germline V gene sequence: CDR1 MGHRA, CDR2 YSYEKL. The CDR3 spells CASSFEGGRTNTEAFF. The CDR3 nucleotides are TGCGCCAGCAGTTTCGAGGGCGGCAGAACGAACACTGAAGCTTTCTTT.

This clonotype was picked up a small number of times. The chain carries TRBV9 and TRBJ1-2; possible D gene TRBD1, 5 bases. Trimming took 5 bases from V and 4 from J, leaving 12 bases between them. CDR3 length: 13 residues. Germline V gene sequence: CDR1 SGDLS, CDR2 YYNGEE. CDR3 sequence: CASSRDRSYGYTF. The CDR3 DNA sequence: TGTGCCAGCAGTCGGGACCGGAGCTATGGCTACACCTTC.

This clonotype was seen a handful of times. This chain connects TRBV5-4 to TRBJ2-5; weak D call: TRBD1 (5 bases). Trimming stripped 6 bases from V and 4 bases from J, with 13 bases between. CDR1 is SGHNT and CDR2 is YYREEE in the germline V gene (reference sequence). The CDR3 runs to 13 residues. The CDR3 is CASTDPQGETQYF. The CDR3 DNA is TGTGCCAGCACCGACCCCCAGGGAGAGACCCAGTACTTC.

The chain is built from TRBV4-2 and TRBJ1-6, with TRBD1 matching 7 bases. CDR3 size: 15 residues. The J segment lost 10 bases and the V segment lost 8 bases, leaving 14 bases of the junction unmatched. Germline V gene sequence: CDR1 LGHNA, CDR2 YNFKEQ. CDR3 amino acids: CASGSGGTADSPLHF. In DNA form, the CDR3 reads TGTGCCAGCGGCTCGGGAGGGACAGCAGACTCACCCCTCCACTTT.

A single count supports this clonotype. The rearrangement joins TRBV18 to TRBJ2-5; no definite D call. The V and J ends lost 2 bases and 2 bases respectively, with 9 bases between them. From germline, CDR1 is KGHSH and CDR2 LQKENI. This CDR3 contains 14 residues. The CDR3 nucleotides are TGTGCCAGCTCACCAGGCAATCTACAAGAGACCCAGTACTTC. This translates into CASSPGNLQETQYF.